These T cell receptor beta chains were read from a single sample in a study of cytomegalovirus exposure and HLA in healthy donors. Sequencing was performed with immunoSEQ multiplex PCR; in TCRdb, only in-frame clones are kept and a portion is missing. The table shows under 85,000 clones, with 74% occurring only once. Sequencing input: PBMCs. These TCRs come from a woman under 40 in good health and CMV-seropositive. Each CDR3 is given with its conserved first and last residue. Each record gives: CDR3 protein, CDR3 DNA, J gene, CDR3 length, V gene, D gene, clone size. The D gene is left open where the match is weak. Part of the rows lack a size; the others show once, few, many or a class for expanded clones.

CASSTDRGTEAFF	TGTGCCAGTAGTACGGACAGGGGAACTGAAGCTTTCTTT	TRBJ1-1	13	TRBV19	TRBD1	once
CASSSVGGTRNTIYF	TGTGCCAGCTCCTCTGTGGGGGGAACTAGAAACACCATATATTTT	TRBJ1-3	15	TRBV6-1	.	few
CASSTRDSYEQYF	TGCGCCAGCAGCACCCGGGACAGCTACGAGCAGTACTTC	TRBJ2-7	13	TRBV5-1	TRBD1	.
CAWSAGTGGVKLFF	TGTGCCTGGAGTGCAGGGACAGGGGGCGTAAAACTGTTTTTT	TRBJ1-4	14	TRBV30	TRBD1	.
CSVPKEGMNTEAFF	TGCAGCGTCCCTAAAGAGGGTATGAACACTGAAGCTTTCTTT	TRBJ1-1	14	TRBV29-1	.	.
CASSRASGSWEQFF	TGTGCCAGCAGCCGGGCTAGCGGGAGTTGGGAGCAGTTCTTC	TRBJ2-1	14	TRBV6-5	TRBD2	.
CASLSGGEEGEQYF	TGTGCCAGCCTCTCAGGGGGCGAAGAGGGCGAGCAGTACTTC	TRBJ2-7	14	TRBV28	TRBD1	.
CASSEQGAGAQRVEAFF	TGTGCCAGCAGTGAACAGGGGGCCGGGGCCCAAAGGGTAGAAGCTTTCTTT	TRBJ1-1	17	TRBV6-1	TRBD1	.
CASSEWNGAAAAFF	TGTGCCAGCAGTGAATGGAATGGGGCCGCGGCAGCTTTCTTT	TRBJ1-1	14	TRBV25-1	.	.
CASGLAEATDTQYF	TGTGCCAGCGGACTAGCGGAGGCAACAGATACGCAGTATTTT	TRBJ2-3	14	TRBV6-1	TRBD2	.
CASSFGGGNTEAFF	TGTGCCAGCAGCTTCGGGGGGGGAAACACTGAAGCTTTCTTT	TRBJ1-1	14	TRBV7-9	.	.
CAWRTGPEQYF	TGTGCCTGGAGGACAGGCCCCGAGCAGTACTTC	TRBJ2-7	11	TRBV30	.	.
CASSSREAGGGYTF	TGCGCCAGCAGCTCCAGGGAGGCGGGGGGTGGCTACACCTTC	TRBJ1-2	14	TRBV5-1	.	.
CASRDSSNTEAFF	TGCGCCAGCCGGGACAGCTCGAACACTGAAGCTTTCTTT	TRBJ1-1	13	TRBV5-1	TRBD1	.
CASSSGGSKGYEQYF	TGTGCCAGCAGTTCAGGGGGGAGTAAGGGCTACGAGCAGTACTTC	TRBJ2-7	15	TRBV7-9	.	.
CASRRPPNQPQHF	TGTGCCAGCAGGCGACCGCCCAATCAGCCCCAGCATTTT	TRBJ1-5	13	TRBV19	.	.
CASSKSLRAEAFF	TGTGCCAGCAGCAAATCCCTAAGAGCTGAAGCTTTCTTT	TRBJ1-1	13	TRBV4-2	.	once
CSGSTKAKNIQYF	TGCAGCGGGTCTACGAAAGCCAAAAACATTCAGTACTTC	TRBJ2-4	13	TRBV29-1	.	few
CASSWAGQSYEQYF	TGTGCCAGCAGTTGGGCGGGGCAATCCTACGAGCAGTACTTC	TRBJ2-7	14	TRBV28	.	.
CASSQEFGLAGVNEQYF	TGCGCCAGCAGCCAAGAATTCGGCCTAGCGGGAGTAAACGAGCAGTACTTC	TRBJ2-7	17	TRBV4-1	TRBD2	.
CASSREGRNTEAFF	TGTGCCAGCAGTAGGGAGGGCAGGAACACTGAAGCTTTCTTT	TRBJ1-1	14	TRBV6-4	.	.
CATGGSGANVLTF	TGTGCCACCGGGGGTAGTGGGGCCAACGTCCTGACTTTC	TRBJ2-6	13	TRBV6-5	.	.
CASSVLGQSTDTQYF	TGCGCCAGCAGCGTCCTGGGCCAGAGCACAGATACGCAGTATTTT	TRBJ2-3	15	TRBV5-1	.	.
CASSLWTSGSGNEQFF	TGCGCCAGCAGCCTCTGGACTAGCGGGAGTGGGAATGAGCAGTTCTTC	TRBJ2-1	16	TRBV4-1	TRBD2	.
CASSQDRYLNEQFF	TGCGCCAGCAGCCAAGATCGGTATCTCAATGAGCAGTTCTTC	TRBJ2-1	14	TRBV4-3	.	.
CASLRQVEASGANVLTF	TGCGCCAGCCTTAGACAGGTGGAAGCTTCTGGGGCCAACGTCCTGACTTTC	TRBJ2-6	17	TRBV10-2	.	.
CSFPGAGEQYF	TGCAGTTTCCCAGGGGCCGGAGAGCAGTACTTC	TRBJ2-7	11	TRBV20-1	.	.
CASSYPNSSGNTDTQYF	TGTGCCAGCAGCTACCCAAACTCTAGCGGAAACACAGATACGCAGTATTTT	TRBJ2-3	17	TRBV4-2	TRBD2	once
CASRAPGGMAYEQYF	TGTGCCAGCAGGGCCCCGGGGGGGATGGCCTACGAGCAGTACTTC	TRBJ2-7	15	TRBV6-6	TRBD2	few
CASSPSRLAGVAGELFF	TGTGCCAGCAGCCCCTCCCGGCTAGCGGGAGTGGCCGGGGAGCTGTTTTTT	TRBJ2-2	17	TRBV7-9	TRBD2	.
CASSLGRETDTQYF	TGCGCCAGCAGCTTGGGCCGGGAGACAGATACGCAGTATTTT	TRBJ2-3	14	TRBV5-1	.	few
CSVEDRPLRTEAFF	TGCAGCGTTGAAGATCGGCCCCTGAGGACTGAAGCTTTCTTT	TRBJ1-1	14	TRBV29-1	.	.
CASSHGRGGGEKLFF	TGCGCCAGCAGCCATGGAAGAGGGGGTGGGGAAAAACTGTTTTTT	TRBJ1-4	15	TRBV4-3	.	few
CASNRDRASNQPQHF	TGTGCCAGCAACCGGGACAGGGCGTCCAATCAGCCCCAGCATTTT	TRBJ1-5	15	TRBV2	TRBD1	.
CASSQDPKLSNEQFF	TGTGCCAGCAGCCAAGATCCGAAGTTGAGTAATGAGCAGTTCTTC	TRBJ2-1	15	TRBV4-2	.	.
CASSNRGTSGNTIYF	TGTGCCAGCAGCAACAGGGGAACGTCTGGAAACACCATATATTTT	TRBJ1-3	15	TRBV6-5	TRBD1	few
CASSEVPGISEAFF	TGTGCCAGCAGTGAAGTACCAGGGATAAGTGAAGCTTTCTTT	TRBJ1-1	14	TRBV2	.	.
CASSPDLTGGGELFF	TGTGCCAGCTCACCGGATCTAACGGGTGGCGGGGAGCTGTTTTTT	TRBJ2-2	15	TRBV18	.	.
CASSYLQGANEKLFF	TGTGCCAGCAGTTACTTACAGGGGGCTAATGAAAAACTGTTTTTT	TRBJ1-4	15	TRBV6-5	TRBD1	.
CASGIPGGETEAFF	TGTGCCAGCGGCATCCCTGGGGGCGAGACTGAAGCTTTCTTT	TRBJ1-1	14	TRBV28	.	.